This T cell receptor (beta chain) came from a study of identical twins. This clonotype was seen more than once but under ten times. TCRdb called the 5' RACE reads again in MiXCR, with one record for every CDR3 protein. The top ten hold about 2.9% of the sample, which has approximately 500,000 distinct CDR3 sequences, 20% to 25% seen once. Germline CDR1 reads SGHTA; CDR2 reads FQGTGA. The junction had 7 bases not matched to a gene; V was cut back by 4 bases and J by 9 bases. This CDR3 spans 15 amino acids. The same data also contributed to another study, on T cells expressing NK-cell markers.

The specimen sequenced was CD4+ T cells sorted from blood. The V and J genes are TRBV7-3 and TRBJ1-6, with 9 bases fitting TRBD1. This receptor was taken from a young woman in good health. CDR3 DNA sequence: TGTGCCAGCAGCTCTCAGGGACAGGGTAGTTCACCCCTCCACTTT. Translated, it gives CASSSQGQGSSPLHF.